The 15 T cell receptor beta chains below come from one sample, sequenced in a study of cytomegalovirus exposure and HLA in healthy donors. PCR used 60 Vbeta primers and 13 Jbeta primers. Repertoires were generated with immunoSEQ multiplex PCR, while TCRdb's copy carries only in-frame clones and drops some. This sample has more than 85,000 clones; around three quarters occur once, and the top ten carry under 4%. The sample was PBMCs. Receptors originate from a male donor in good health and CMV-seropositive.

In this sample, this clone turned up once. V usage is TRBV2 and J usage is TRBJ2-7, with 7 bases that match TRBD1. CDR1 and CDR2 from the germline V gene are SNHLY and FYNNEI. This CDR3 is built from 13 residues. V dropped 8 bases and J dropped 2; count of bases not matched to a gene: 6. The CDR3, as DNA: TGTGCCAGCCTAGGGGGCCTGACCTACGAGCAGTACTTC. Protein: CASLGGLTYEQYF.

This clone has only one observation. The rearrangement uses TRBV5-1 and TRBJ2-7, with 9 nucleotides matching TRBD1. CDR3 length: 13 residues. After removal of 4 bases from V and 6 bases from J, the junction contained 5 bases not matched to a gene. Germline lookup yields CDR1 SGHRS and CDR2 YFSETQ. The CDR3 DNA is TGCGCCAGCAGCCAGGGGACAGGGTCCGAGCAGTACTTC. Protein product: CASSQGTGSEQYF.

In regard to this clone: The junction differs from germline at one of its ends, possibly a read error. This chain links TRBV7-7 with TRBJ1-1; 7 nucleotides agree with TRBD1. Germline V gene data show CDR1 as SSHAT and CDR2 as FNYEAQ (reference sequence). The CDR3 consists of 13 residues. CDR3 coding DNA: TGTGCTAGCAGCCCCGACAGGGACACTGAAGCTTTCTTT. This translates into CASSPDRDTEAFF.

The chain recombines TRBV6-5 with TRBJ2-5, with 9 bases fitting TRBD1. Germline V gives CDR1 MNHEY, CDR2 SVGAGI. V shed 2 bases and J 3 bases; nucleotides not matched to a gene: 1. The CDR3 is made up of 14 amino acids. The CDR3 is CASSYGTGKETQYF. The CDR3 DNA is TGTGCCAGCAGTTACGGGACAGGGAAAGAGACCCAGTACTTC.

This rearrangement joins TRBV18 to TRBJ1-6; 7 positions match TRBD1. Germline assignment: CDR1 KGHSH and CDR2 LQKENI. V shed 3 bases, J shed 7 bases, and the junction held 9 bases outside the gene matches. CDR3 size: 16 residues. The CDR3 nucleotides are TGTGCCAGCTCACCGACGCACAGGGGTGAGAATTCACCCCTCCACTTT. The encoded protein is CASSPTHRGENSPLHF.

Only a few counts were recorded for this clone. This rearrangement joins TRBV7-9 to TRBJ1-1; 10 nucleotides align to TRBD1. CDR1 and CDR2 from the germline V gene are SEHNR and FQNEAQ (reference sequence). The length of the CDR3 is 16 residues. V gave up 2 bases and J gave up 6 bases; unmatched junction bases: 9. CDR3 region: CASSLPRDRGSAEAFF. The CDR3 nucleotides read TGTGCCAGCAGCTTACCACGGGACAGGGGTTCCGCTGAAGCTTTCTTT.

The chain links TRBV27 to TRBJ1-1, with D tentatively TRBD1 (6 bases). This CDR3 has 15 amino acids. Trimming stripped 2 bases from V and 5 bases from J, with 15 bases between. Germline V gene lookup returns CDR1 MNHEY and CDR2 SMNVEV (reference sequence). CDR3 sequence: CASSLRQGRGTEAFF. The CDR3 DNA is TGTGCCAGCAGTTTAAGGCAGGGAAGGGGGACTGAAGCTTTCTTT.

The V and J genes are TRBV5-1 and TRBJ2-5; TRBD1 agrees at 8 bases. J lost 4 bases, V lost 4 bases, and 9 bases had no gene match. The length of the CDR3 is 15 residues. Germline CDR1 SGHRS, CDR2 YFSETQ. The CDR3 loop reads CASSPPRTGSETQYF. CDR3 in DNA: TGCGCCAGCAGCCCCCCCCGGACAGGGTCAGAGACCCAGTACTTC.

This clone appeared a single time. The J gene is TRBJ1-1, the V gene TRBV11-3; D call uncertain. Germline V lookup: CDR1 SGHNT, CDR2 YENEEA. V lost 5 bases, J lost 4 bases, and 17 bases lay in between. The CDR3 sequence is 15 residues long. The CDR3 is CASSPSWGGRTEAFF. The CDR3 nucleotides read TGTGCCAGCAGCCCCTCTTGGGGAGGTCGCACTGAAGCTTTCTTT.

This chain connects TRBV2 to TRBJ1-1; tentatively, D is TRBD1 (6 bases). With 0 bases removed from V and 7 bases from J, the gap between germline ends came to 6 bases. The CDR3 extends over 12 amino acids. From germline, CDR1 is SNHLY and CDR2 FYNNEI. CDR3 loop: CASSEAGGEAFF. In DNA form, the CDR3 reads TGTGCCAGCAGTGAAGCAGGGGGTGAAGCTTTCTTT.

V and J are TRBV10-1 and TRBJ2-1; TRBD2 agrees at 7 bases. Trimming cost V 2 bases and J 6 bases; bases outside gene matches: 7. This CDR3 comprises 15 residues. From germline, CDR1 is WNHNN and CDR2 SYGVQD (reference sequence). The CDR3 DNA is TGCGCCAGCAGTGAGGGACGGGAGGTACCCAATGAGCAGTTCTTC. This sequence encodes CASSEGREVPNEQFF.

The chain joins TRBV2 to TRBJ2-2; a possible D gene is TRBD1 (5 bases). There are 13 residues in the CDR3. Trimming shortened V by 3 bases and J by 6 bases, and 8 bases separated the two germline ends. Germline CDR1 is SNHLY and CDR2 is FYNNEI. CDR3 bases: TGTGCCAGCAGTGATAGGGGATCCGGGGAGCTGTTTTTT. Protein: CASSDRGSGELFF.

The chain uses TRBV2 and TRBJ1-1; D might be TRBD1 (6 bases). With 3 bases removed from V and 1 base from J, the gap between germline ends came to 9 bases. CDR3 length equals 14 residues. The V gene's germline CDR1 is SNHLY and CDR2 FYNNEI. CDR3: CASSEGGRNTEAFF. As DNA, the CDR3 is TGTGCCAGCAGTGAGGGGGGGCGGAACACTGAAGCTTTCTTT.

A note on this clone: In the same sample, other DNA sequences code for this CDR3. This rearrangement joins TRBV27 to TRBJ1-5; no clear D. Per the germline V gene, CDR1 is MNHEY and CDR2 is SMNVEV (reference sequence). The CDR3 sequence is 13 residues long. V was clipped by 3 bases and J by 7 bases, with 10 bases between them. DNA for the CDR3: TGTGCCAGCAGTTTCCGGGGATCCCAGCCCCAGCATTTT. Its protein product is CASSFRGSQPQHF.

The V call is TRBV5-4, the J call TRBJ2-1, with unresolved D. Germline V CDR1 and CDR2: SGHNT, YYREEE (reference sequence). The CDR3 extends over 13 amino acids. Trimming took 2 bases from V and 4 from J, leaving 7 bases between them. The CDR3: CASSFTEYNEQFF. In DNA form, the CDR3 reads TGTGCCAGCAGCTTTACAGAATACAATGAGCAGTTCTTC.